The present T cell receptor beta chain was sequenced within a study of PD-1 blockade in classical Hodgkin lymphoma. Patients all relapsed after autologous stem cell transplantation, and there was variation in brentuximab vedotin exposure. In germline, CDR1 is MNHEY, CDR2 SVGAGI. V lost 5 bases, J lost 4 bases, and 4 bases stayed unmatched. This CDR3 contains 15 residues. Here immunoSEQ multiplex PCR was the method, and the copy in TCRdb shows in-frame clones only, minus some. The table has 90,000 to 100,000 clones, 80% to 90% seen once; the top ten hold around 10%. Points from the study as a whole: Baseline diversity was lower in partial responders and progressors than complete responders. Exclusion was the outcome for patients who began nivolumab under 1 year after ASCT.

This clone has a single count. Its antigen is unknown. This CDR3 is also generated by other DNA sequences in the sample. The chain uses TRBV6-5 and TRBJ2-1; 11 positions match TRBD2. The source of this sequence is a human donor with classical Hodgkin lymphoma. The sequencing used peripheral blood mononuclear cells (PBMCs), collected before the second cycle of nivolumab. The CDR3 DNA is TGTGCCAGCAGTCCTAGCGGGGGGTCTTACAATGAGCAGTTCTTC. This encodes CASSPSGGSYNEQFF.